This T cell receptor beta chain was captured by sequencing in a study of blood T cells in healthy people across ages. Regarding the study as a whole: Measured against age, TCR beta diversity per million T cells decreased in a roughly linear manner. Naive T cell percentage showed a strong correlation with TCR beta diversity. It was not possible, with unsorted PBMCs, to conclusively compare naive and antigen-experienced cells.

Total RNA was extracted at no less than 5.5 micrograms per sample. Primed by a sample-barcoded 5' primer and a J-beta primer mix, a second PCR proceeded for 7 to 11 cycles. A single record per CDR3 protein comes from TCRdb applying MiXCR to the 5' RACE reads. The data show 1,500,000 or so distinct CDR3 sequences, approximately 63% seen once. As for this clonotype: Its antigen remains unknown.

V was trimmed by 5 bases and J by 5 bases, leaving 10 bases between them. Germline CDR1 and CDR2: SQVTM and ANQGSEA. The CDR3 sequence is 12 residues long. What was sequenced was blood. The chain combines TRBV29-1 with TRBJ2-1; D not resolved. This TCR came from a man between 18 and 35 years old in good health. The CDR3 DNA reads TGCAGCGTTCTAGGGTTAGACAATGAGCAGTTCTTC. Translating it yields CSVLGLDNEQFF.